This T cell receptor beta chain was documented in a study of shared clonotypes between healthy human individuals. Deep level was the assay's run setting. TCRdb keeps only in-frame clones here, not all; method: immunoSEQ multiplex PCR. The sample lists under 850,000 clones, approximately 72% occurring once. This CDR3 comprises 13 residues. Germline V lookup: CDR1 MNHNY, CDR2 SVGAGI (reference sequence). Trimming removed 1 base at V and 4 bases at J, with 5 bases between. The chain carries TRBV6-6 and TRBJ1-5, with unresolved D. The specimen sequenced was memory CD4+ T cells sorted from blood. Subset indicated: CD45RA-negative fraction. The receptor was isolated from a woman aged 30 to 39 in good health. CDR3 loop: CASSYYGNQPQHF. The CDR3, as DNA: TGTGCCAGCAGTTACTACGGGAATCAGCCCCAGCATTTT.